This T cell receptor beta chain derives from a study of shared clonotypes between healthy human individuals. V gave up 5 bases and J gave up 1 base, with 12 bases separating them. The germline V gene has CDR1 SGHTA and CDR2 FQGNSA. This CDR3 spans 14 amino acids. Deep-level assay runs were performed. The table came from immunoSEQ multiplex PCR; TCRdb's copy has only in-frame clones and leaves some out. The table shows roughly 510,000 clones, with 75% to 80% occurring only once. The chain couples TRBV7-2 to TRBJ2-7; TRBD1 might be the D (5 bases). The receptor was isolated from a woman in her forties in good health. Some clones in this sample may be carry-over from other donors' samples. Sequences were obtained from PBMCs. The CDR3 DNA reads as TGTGCCAGCAGCAAACAGGTTACTTCCTACGAGCAGTACTTC. This codes for CASSKQVTSYEQYF.